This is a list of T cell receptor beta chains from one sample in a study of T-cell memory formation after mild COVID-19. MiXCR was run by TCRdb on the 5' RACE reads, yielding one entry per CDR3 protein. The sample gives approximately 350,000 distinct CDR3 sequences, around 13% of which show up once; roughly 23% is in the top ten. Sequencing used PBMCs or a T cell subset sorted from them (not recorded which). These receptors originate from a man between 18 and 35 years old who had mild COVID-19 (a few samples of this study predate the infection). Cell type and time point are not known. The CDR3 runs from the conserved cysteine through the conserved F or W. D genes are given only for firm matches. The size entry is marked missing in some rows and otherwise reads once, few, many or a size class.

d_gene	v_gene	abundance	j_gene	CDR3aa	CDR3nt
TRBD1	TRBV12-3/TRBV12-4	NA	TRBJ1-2	CASSLASGQGVGYTF	TGTGCCAGCAGTTTAGCTTCGGGACAGGGCGTTGGCTACACCTTC
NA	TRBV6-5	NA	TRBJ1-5	CASSYRVNQPQHF	TGTGCCAGCAGTTACCGGGTAAATCAGCCCCAGCATTTT
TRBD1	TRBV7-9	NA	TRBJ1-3	CASSRAPGQGNTIYF	TGTGCCAGCAGCCGAGCACCGGGACAGGGAAACACCATATATTTT
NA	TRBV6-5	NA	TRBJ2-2	CASKERYTGELFF	TGTGCCAGCAAGGAGCGGTACACCGGGGAGCTGTTTTTT
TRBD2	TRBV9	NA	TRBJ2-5	CASSVPGRETQNF	TGTGCCAGCAGCGTCCCCGGGAGGGAGACCCAGAACTTC
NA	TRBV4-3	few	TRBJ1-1	CASSRAWNTEAFF	TGCGCCAGCAGCCGGGCCTGGAACACTGAAGCTTTCTTT
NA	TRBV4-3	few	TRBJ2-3	CASSQAWTDTSDTQYF	TGCGCCAGCAGCCAAGCTTGGACCGATACCTCAGATACGCAGTATTTT
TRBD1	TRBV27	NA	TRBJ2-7	CASSPRQGAYEQYF	TGTGCCAGCAGTCCGAGACAGGGGGCCTACGAGCAGTACTTC
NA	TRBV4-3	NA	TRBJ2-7	CASSQDRGNYEQYF	TGCGCCAGCAGCCAAGACAGGGGCAACTACGAGCAGTACTTC
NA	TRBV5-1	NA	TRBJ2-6	CASSPKRGPGANVLTF	TGCGCCAGCAGCCCCAAAAGGGGACCTGGGGCCAACGTCCTGACTTTC
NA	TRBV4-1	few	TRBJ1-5	CASSQDAGANQPQHF	TGCGCCAGCAGCCAAGATGCAGGGGCCAATCAGCCCCAGCATTTT
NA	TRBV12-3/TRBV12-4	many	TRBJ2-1	CASSFRTGKEEQFF	TGTGCCAGCAGTTTTAGGACGGGAAAGGAGGAGCAGTTCTTC
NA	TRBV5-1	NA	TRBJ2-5	CASSRGTADETQYF	TGCGCCAGCAGCCGGGGGACAGCCGATGAGACCCAGTACTTC